One sample yielded the 4 T cell receptor beta chains listed below, sequenced in a study of CD8 T cells in ankylosing spondylitis (dated by TCRdb to about 2017). The library was prepared using 5' RACE. The listed sequencing device is Illumina HiSeq 2500. TCRdb took the public reads, trimmed them with fastp at Q25, ran MiXCR for clone calling and kept in-frame beta chains. Identical CDR3 proteins give one entry, which carries the most common genes and DNA. The sample table holds about 150,000 distinct CDR3 sequences, of which around 43% were seen once. Roughly 15% of the sample rests with the top ten. Sequencing was done on a sample of synovial fluid, either unsorted or a sorted T cell fraction (not recorded which). These receptors came from a male donor with ankylosing spondylitis.

The rearrangement joins TRBV5-1 to TRBJ2-7, with D uncertain. Trimming took off 0 bases at V and 2 bases at J, with 15 bases between the two ends. The CDR3 consists of 16 residues. Looked up from germline, CDR1 is SGHRS and CDR2 is YFSETQ. The CDR3 DNA is TGCGCCAGCAGCTTGGGGGTAAGGCTCCCACCCTACGAGCAGTACTTC. This codes for CASSLGVRLPPYEQYF.

This clonotype was seen a handful of times. The chain carries TRBV4-1 and TRBJ1-1; TRBD1 is a possible D gene (6 bases). Germline V CDR1 and CDR2: MGHRA, YSYEKL. Trimming shortened V by 4 bases and J by 2 bases, and 23 bases separated the two germline ends. There are 18 residues in the CDR3. CDR3 nucleotides: TGCGCCAGCAGCCCGCGCCTGTTAACGGGACATTCCAACACTGAAGCTTTCTTT. Its translation is CASSPRLLTGHSNTEAFF.

V usage is TRBV14 and J usage is TRBJ1-2; unclear D gene. Trimming took 1 base from V and 5 from J, leaving 8 bases between them. CDR3 size: 13 residues. Germline V lookup: CDR1 SGHDN, CDR2 FVKESK. The CDR3 reads CASSQVAWYGYTF. The CDR3 coding sequence is TGTGCCAGCAGCCAAGTCGCGTGGTATGGCTACACCTTC.

This rearrangement joins TRBV5-1 to TRBJ1-6; D is ambiguous. CDR3 length: 12 amino acids. Per germline, CDR1 SGHRS and CDR2 YFSETQ. V lost 4 bases, J lost 8 bases, and 7 bases lay in between. The CDR3 reads CASSGRDSPLHF. The CDR3, as DNA: TGCGCCAGCAGCGGCAGAGATTCACCCCTCCACTTT.